This T cell receptor beta chain appears in the sequencing data of a study of T cell responses to AZD1222 COVID-19 vaccine. Sequencing was performed with immunoSEQ multiplex PCR; in TCRdb, only in-frame clones are kept and a portion is missing. The table has 50,000 or so clones, around 90% seen once. The origin of this receptor is an adult in good health. The sequencing here drew on peripheral blood, taken on day 0 of AZD1222 vaccination.

The CDR3 protein is CASSLSQGAGHTEAFF. The CDR3 DNA sequence: TGTGCCAGCAGCCTTTCACAGGGGGCTGGACACACTGAAGCTTTCTTT. The V gene is TRBV27, the J gene TRBJ1-1; 9 bases are a match to TRBD1. Germline CDR1 is MNHEY and CDR2 is SMNVEV (reference sequence). V was clipped by 6 bases and J by 3 bases; unmatched bases: 11. This CDR3 is 16 amino acids long.